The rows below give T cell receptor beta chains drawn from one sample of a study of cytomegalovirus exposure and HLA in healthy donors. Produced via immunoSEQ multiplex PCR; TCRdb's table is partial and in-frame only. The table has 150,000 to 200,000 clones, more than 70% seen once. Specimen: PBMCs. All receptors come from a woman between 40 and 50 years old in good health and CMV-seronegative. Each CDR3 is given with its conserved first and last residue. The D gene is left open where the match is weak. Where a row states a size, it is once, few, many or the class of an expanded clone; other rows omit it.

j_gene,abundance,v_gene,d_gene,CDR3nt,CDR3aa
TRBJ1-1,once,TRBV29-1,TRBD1,TGCAGCGCCTGGACAGGGGCCCTGAGCACTGAAGCTTTCTTT,CSAWTGALSTEAFF
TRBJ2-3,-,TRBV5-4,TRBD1,TGTGCCAGCAGCTTGGGAGTCCGGGGACAGGAAGATACGCAGTATTTT,CASSLGVRGQEDTQYF
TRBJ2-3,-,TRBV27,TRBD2,TGTGCCAGCAGTTTTAGGTGGAGGAGACTAGCGGAGGGGGGGGCAGATACGCAGTATTTT,CASSFRWRRLAEGGADTQYF
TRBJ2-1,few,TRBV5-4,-,TGTGCCAGCAGCTGGGCTACCGGGAGCTACAATGAGCAGTTCTTC,CASSWATGSYNEQFF
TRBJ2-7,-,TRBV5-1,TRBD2,TGCGCCAGCAGCCCCTCAGGTGGGACTAGCGGGATCTACGAGCAGTACTTC,CASSPSGGTSGIYEQYF
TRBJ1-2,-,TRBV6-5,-,TGTGCCAGCAGTTATGCGGGTCTTGGCTACACCTTC,CASSYAGLGYTF
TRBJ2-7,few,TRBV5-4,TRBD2,TGTGCCAGCTCTAGCGGCTCCTACGAGCAGTACTTC,CASSSGSYEQYF
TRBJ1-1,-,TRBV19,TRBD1,TGTGCCAGTAGTAGGGGGAGAAGGACAGGACTCATGAACACTGAAGCTTTCTTT,CASSRGRRTGLMNTEAFF
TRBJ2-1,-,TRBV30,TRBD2,TGTGCCTGGAGGGATAGCGGGAGGCCTAATGAGCAGTTCTTC,CAWRDSGRPNEQFF
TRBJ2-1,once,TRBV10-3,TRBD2,TGTGCCATCAATACCGGGACTAGCGGAGACAATGAGCAGTTCTTC,CAINTGTSGDNEQFF
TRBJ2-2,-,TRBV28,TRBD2,TGTGCCAGCAGTCTCCAGACTAGCACTTCGAACACCGGGGAGCTGTTTTTT,CASSLQTSTSNTGELFF
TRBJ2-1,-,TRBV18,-,TGTGCCAGCTCTCCAGGGGGGTCATACAATGAGCAGTTCTTC,CASSPGGSYNEQFF
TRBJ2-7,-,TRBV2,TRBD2,TGTGCCAGCAGTATATCCCGGACTAGAGGGGCGAGCGAGCAGTACTTC,CASSISRTRGASEQYF
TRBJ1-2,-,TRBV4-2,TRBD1,TGTGCCAGCAGCCAAGAAAGTTTTCAGGGGGCGAATCAGAACTATGGCTACACCTTC,CASSQESFQGANQNYGYTF
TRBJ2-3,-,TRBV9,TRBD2,TGTGCCAGCAGCGTAGGGGCTAGCGGGTTACGCAGCACAGATACGCAGTATTTT,CASSVGASGLRSTDTQYF
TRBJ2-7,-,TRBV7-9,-,TGTGCCAGCAGCTTAGCCCCACAGGGAACGACCTACGAGCAGTACTTC,CASSLAPQGTTYEQYF
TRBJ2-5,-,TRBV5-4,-,TGTGCCAGCAGTACAGACAACCAAGAGACCCAGTACTTC,CASSTDNQETQYF
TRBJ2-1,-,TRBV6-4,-,TGTGCCAGCAGTGGAGGGACCTACAATGAGCAGTTCTTC,CASSGGTYNEQFF
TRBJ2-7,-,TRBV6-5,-,TGTGCCAGCAGTTACCAAAGAGACTCCTACGAGCAGTACTTC,CASSYQRDSYEQYF
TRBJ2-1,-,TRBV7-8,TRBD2,TGTGCCAGCAGCTTAAGGGCGGGAGGTGATGAGCAGTTCTTC,CASSLRAGGDEQFF
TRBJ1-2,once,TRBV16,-,TGTGCCAGCAGCCAAGCAGGTTACTATGGCTACACCTTC,CASSQAGYYGYTF
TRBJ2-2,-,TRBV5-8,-,TGTGCCAGCAGCTTGGGACTATTTCGGCTAACCGGGGAGCTGTTTTTT,CASSLGLFRLTGELFF
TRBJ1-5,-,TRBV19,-,TGTGCCAGTAGTAAGGGGAATCAGCCCCAGCATTTT,CASSKGNQPQHF
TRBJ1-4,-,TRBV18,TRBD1,TGTGCCAGCTCACCCCTCACTGGGACAGGGGGTGAAAAACTGTTTTTT,CASSPLTGTGGEKLFF
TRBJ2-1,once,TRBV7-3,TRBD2,TGTGCCAGCACCGAAAGCGGGAGCGGCTACAATGAGCAGTTCTTC,CASTESGSGYNEQFF
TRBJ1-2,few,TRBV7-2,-,TGTGCCAGCAGCTGCCCCAAAGGACAGTGCTATGGCTACACCTTC,CASSCPKGQCYGYTF
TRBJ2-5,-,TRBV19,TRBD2,TGTGCCAGTAGGGCGGCGGGAGGGCAAGAGACCCAGTACTTC,CASRAAGGQETQYF
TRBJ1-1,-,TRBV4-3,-,TGCGCCAGCAGCCAGCGGGGGGACACTGAAGCTTTCTTT,CASSQRGDTEAFF
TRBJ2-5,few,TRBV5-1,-,TGCGCCAGCAGCTTGTGGCCAGAAGAGACCCAGTACTTC,CASSLWPEETQYF
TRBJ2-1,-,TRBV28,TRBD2,TGTGCCAGCAGTGTAACTAGCGGCAGCTCCTACAATGAGCAGTTCTTC,CASSVTSGSSYNEQFF
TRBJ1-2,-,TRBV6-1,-,TGTGCCAGCAGTGATACGGTGAGATTTACTGCTAACTATGGCTACACCTTC,CASSDTVRFTANYGYTF
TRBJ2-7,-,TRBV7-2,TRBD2,TGTGCCAGCAGCGGCACGGGACTAGCGGGGACGGGCGAGCAGTACTTC,CASSGTGLAGTGEQYF
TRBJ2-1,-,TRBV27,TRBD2,TGTGCCAGCAGGTGGTTGAGCGGGAACGATGAGCAGTTCTTC,CASRWLSGNDEQFF
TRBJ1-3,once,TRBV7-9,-,TGTGCCAGCAGCCCCAGCGGGAGGGGCTCTGGAAACACCATATATTTT,CASSPSGRGSGNTIYF
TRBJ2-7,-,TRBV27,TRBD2,TGTGCCAGCAGTTCGAAGCGGGAGGGCCCATACGAGCAGTACTTC,CASSSKREGPYEQYF
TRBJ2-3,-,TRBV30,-,TGTGCCTGGAGTGTGGCAGTGAACACAGATACGCAGTATTTT,CAWSVAVNTDTQYF
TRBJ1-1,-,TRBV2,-,TGTGCCAGCACCTTCAACACTGAAGCTTTCTTT,CASTFNTEAFF
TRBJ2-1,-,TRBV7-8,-,TGTGCCAGCAGCTTAAGGTCCCCTGATAGCTCCTCAACCGACAATGAGCAGTTCTTC,CASSLRSPDSSSTDNEQFF